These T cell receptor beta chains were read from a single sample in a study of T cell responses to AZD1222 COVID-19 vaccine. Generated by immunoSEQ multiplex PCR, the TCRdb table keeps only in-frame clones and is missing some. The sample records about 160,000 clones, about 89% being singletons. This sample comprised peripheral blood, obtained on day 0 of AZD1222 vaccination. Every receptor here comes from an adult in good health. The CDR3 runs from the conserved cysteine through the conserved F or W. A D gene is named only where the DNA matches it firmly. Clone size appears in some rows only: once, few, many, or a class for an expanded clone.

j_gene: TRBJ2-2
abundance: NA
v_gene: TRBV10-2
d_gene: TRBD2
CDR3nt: TGCGCCAGCACCCCAAGTCTAGCGGGGGCCAACACCGGGGAGCTGTTTTTT
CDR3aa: CASTPSLAGANTGELFF

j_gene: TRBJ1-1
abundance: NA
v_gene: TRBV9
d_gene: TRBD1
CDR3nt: TGTGCCAGCAGCCAGGGACAGCACACTGAAGCTTTCTTT
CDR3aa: CASSQGQHTEAFF

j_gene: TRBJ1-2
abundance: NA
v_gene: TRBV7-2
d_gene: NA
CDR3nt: TGTGCCAGCAGCTTAGTGGGGCCCAGTTCTCTCGGCTACACCTTC
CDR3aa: CASSLVGPSSLGYTF

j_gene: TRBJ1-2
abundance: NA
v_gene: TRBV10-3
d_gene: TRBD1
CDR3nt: TGTGCCATCAGTGAGAGGGGGACAGCGGAATATGGCTACACCTTC
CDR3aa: CAISERGTAEYGYTF

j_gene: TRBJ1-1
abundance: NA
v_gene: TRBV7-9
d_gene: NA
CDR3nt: TGTGCCAGCAGCTTACGACAGATCAACACTGAAGCTTTCTTT
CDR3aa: CASSLRQINTEAFF

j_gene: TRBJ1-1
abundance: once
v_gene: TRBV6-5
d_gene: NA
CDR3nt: TGTGCCAGCAGTTACTCGAATTACAACACTGAAGCTTTCTTT
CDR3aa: CASSYSNYNTEAFF

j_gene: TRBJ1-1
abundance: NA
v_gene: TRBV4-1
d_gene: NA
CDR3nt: TGCGCCAGCAGCCGAACAGTGGGGAACACTGAAGCTTTCTTT
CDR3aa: CASSRTVGNTEAFF

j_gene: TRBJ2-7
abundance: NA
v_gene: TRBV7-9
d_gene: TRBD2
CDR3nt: TGTGCCAGCAGCTCCCAGACTAGCGGGCTTGGGGAGCAGTACTTC
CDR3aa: CASSSQTSGLGEQYF

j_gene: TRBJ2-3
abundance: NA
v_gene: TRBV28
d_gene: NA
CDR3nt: TGTGCCAGCATGCCGGGGATAGATACGCAGTATTTT
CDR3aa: CASMPGIDTQYF

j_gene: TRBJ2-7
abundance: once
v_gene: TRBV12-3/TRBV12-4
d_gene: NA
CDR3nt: TGTGCCAGCAGTTCGCAGGGTAAGCAGTACTTC
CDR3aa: CASSSQGKQYF

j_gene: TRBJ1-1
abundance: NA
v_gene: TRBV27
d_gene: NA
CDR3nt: TGTGCCAGCAGTTTAACAGGCAACACTGAAGCTTTCTTT
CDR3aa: CASSLTGNTEAFF

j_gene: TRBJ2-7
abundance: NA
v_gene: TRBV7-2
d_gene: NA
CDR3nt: TGTGCCAGCAGCTTATTAGGCGGGCTCGGGAATTACGAGCAGTACTTC
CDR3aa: CASSLLGGLGNYEQYF

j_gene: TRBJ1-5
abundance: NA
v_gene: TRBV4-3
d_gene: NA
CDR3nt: TGCGCCAGCAGCCAGACCGCGTCGTACACAAATCAGCCCCAGCATTTT
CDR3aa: CASSQTASYTNQPQHF

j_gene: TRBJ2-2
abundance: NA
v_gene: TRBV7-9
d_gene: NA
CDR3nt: TGTGCCAGCAGCGAAACCGGGGAGCTGTTTTTT
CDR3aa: CASSETGELFF

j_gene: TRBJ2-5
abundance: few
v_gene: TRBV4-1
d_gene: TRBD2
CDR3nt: TGCGCCAGCAGCCTCCAGACTAGCGGGGGCTTATACCAAGAGACCCAGTACTTC
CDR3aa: CASSLQTSGGLYQETQYF

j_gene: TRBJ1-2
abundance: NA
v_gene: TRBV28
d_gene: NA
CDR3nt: TGTGCCAGCAGTTTTATGGTATCTAACTATGGCTACACCTTC
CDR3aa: CASSFMVSNYGYTF

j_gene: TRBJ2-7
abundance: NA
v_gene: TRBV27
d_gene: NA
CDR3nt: TGTGCCAGCTCGACCCGGACAGAAATCTACGAGCAGTACTTC
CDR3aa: CASSTRTEIYEQYF

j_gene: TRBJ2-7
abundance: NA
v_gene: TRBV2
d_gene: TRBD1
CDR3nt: TGTGCCAGCAGTGGGGGACAGGGTTACGAGCAGTACTTC
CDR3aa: CASSGGQGYEQYF

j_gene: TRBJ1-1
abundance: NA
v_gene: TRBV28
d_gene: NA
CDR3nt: TGTGCCAGCAGGAAACAGGGAAATACTGAAGCTTTCTTT
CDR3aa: CASRKQGNTEAFF

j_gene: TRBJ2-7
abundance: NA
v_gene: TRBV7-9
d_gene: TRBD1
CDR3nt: TGTGCCAGCAGCTCCCCCGTGGCAGGGGGCTACGAGCAGTACTTC
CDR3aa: CASSSPVAGGYEQYF

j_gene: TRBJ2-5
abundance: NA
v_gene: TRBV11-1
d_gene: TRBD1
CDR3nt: TGTGCCAGCAGCCAAGAAAAGACAGGGTTACAAGAGACCCAGTACTTC
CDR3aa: CASSQEKTGLQETQYF

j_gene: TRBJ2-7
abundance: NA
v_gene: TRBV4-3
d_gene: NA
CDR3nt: TGCGCCAGCAGCCAAGGGGCAGCACTAGCCTACGAGCAGTACTTC
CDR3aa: CASSQGAALAYEQYF

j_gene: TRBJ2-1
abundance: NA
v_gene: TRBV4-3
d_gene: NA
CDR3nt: TGCGCCAGCAGCCCCAGAGGAGCTTACAATGAGCAGTTCTTC
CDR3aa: CASSPRGAYNEQFF

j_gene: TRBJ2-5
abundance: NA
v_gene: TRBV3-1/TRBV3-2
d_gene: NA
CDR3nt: TGTGCCAGCAGCCAAGAAGGTGGGGGGGCCGGTGAGACCCAGTACTTC
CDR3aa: CASSQEGGGAGETQYF

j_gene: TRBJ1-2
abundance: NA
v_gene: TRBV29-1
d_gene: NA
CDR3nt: TGCAGCGTTGACTTTACTAACTATGGCTACACCTTC
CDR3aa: CSVDFTNYGYTF

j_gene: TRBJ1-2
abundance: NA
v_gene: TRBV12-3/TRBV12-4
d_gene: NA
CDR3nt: TGTGCCAGCAGTTTACGGACTGGCTACACCTTC
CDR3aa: CASSLRTGYTF

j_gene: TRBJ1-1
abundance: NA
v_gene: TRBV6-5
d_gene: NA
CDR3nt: TGTGCCAGCAGTTACTCGAGGGGTGACACTGAAGCTTTCTTT
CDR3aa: CASSYSRGDTEAFF

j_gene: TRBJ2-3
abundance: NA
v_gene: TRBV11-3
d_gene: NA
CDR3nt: TGTGCCAGCAGCTTAGGTGGGGACCTATATAGCACAGATACGCAGTATTTT
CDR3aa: CASSLGGDLYSTDTQYF

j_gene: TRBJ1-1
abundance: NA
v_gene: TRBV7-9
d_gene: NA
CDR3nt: TGTGCCAGCAGCTCCAGGGACCGAACGATTATGAACACTGAAGCTTTCTTT
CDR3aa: CASSSRDRTIMNTEAFF

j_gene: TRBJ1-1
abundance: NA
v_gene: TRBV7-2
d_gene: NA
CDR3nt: TGTGCCAGCAGCTTAGCCTCAGGGTTGGGCACTGAAGCTTTCTTT
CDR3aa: CASSLASGLGTEAFF

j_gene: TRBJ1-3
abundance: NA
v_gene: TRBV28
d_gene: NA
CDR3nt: TGTGCCAGCAGTTTATTCCGGGACGGGAGTGGAAACACCATATATTTT
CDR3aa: CASSLFRDGSGNTIYF